The rows below give T cell receptor beta chains drawn from one sample of a study of T cells in Graves' hyperthyroidism and ophthalmopathy. TCRdb analysed the multiplex PCR reads with MiXCR anew, one entry per CDR3 protein. The sample holds over 650,000 distinct CDR3 sequences, 16% seen once. The specimen was blood. The source of these receptors is a man younger than 35 with Graves' hyperthyroidism. Each CDR3 is given with its conserved first and last residue. D genes are given only for firm matches. Not every row has a clone size; where given, it reads once, few, many or a size class.

CDR3aa	CDR3nt	len	j_gene	v_gene	d_gene	abundance
CASSGRGPWGYEQYF	TGTGCCAGCAGTGGGAGGGGGCCGTGGGGCTACGAGCAGTACTTC	15	TRBJ2-7	TRBV28	-	-
CASSPTTNEKLFF	TGTGCCAGCAGCCCTACAACTAATGAAAAACTGTTTTTT	13	TRBJ1-4	TRBV12-3/TRBV12-4	-	many
CASSPRLAGGSYGQYF	TGCGCCAGCAGCCCCCGACTAGCGGGAGGATCCTACGGGCAGTACTTC	16	TRBJ2-7	TRBV5-1	TRBD2	few
CASSLRPPNTEAFF	TGTGCCAGCAGTTTGCGACCACCCAACACTGAAGCTTTCTTT	14	TRBJ1-1	TRBV28	-	many
CASSELGTSTGTQYF	TGTGCCAGCAGTGAGCTCGGGACAAGCACAGGTACGCAGTATTTT	15	TRBJ2-3	TRBV6-2/TRBV6-3	-	-
CASIPSGSGNTIYF	TGTGCCAGCATTCCGTCAGGCTCTGGAAACACCATATATTTT	14	TRBJ1-3	TRBV2	-	many
CASSPPGLATSTDTQYF	TGTGCCAGCTCACCACCGGGACTAGCGACTAGCACAGATACGCAGTATTTT	17	TRBJ2-3	TRBV18	TRBD2	few
CASSYLAGGPDEQFF	TGTGCCAGCAGCTACCTAGCGGGAGGGCCCGATGAGCAGTTCTTC	15	TRBJ2-1	TRBV11-3	TRBD2	many
CTLRGPGRTDTQYF	TGCACCCTCCGCGGGCCTGGGCGCACAGATACGCAGTATTTT	14	TRBJ2-3	TRBV20-1	-	few
CASSSHGSDEKLFF	TGTGCCAGCAGTTCTCATGGATCGGATGAAAAACTGTTTTTT	14	TRBJ1-4	TRBV6-2/TRBV6-3	-	-
CASSLRRDLPNEQFF	TGTGCCAGCAGCCTAAGACGGGACCTACCCAATGAGCAGTTCTTC	15	TRBJ2-1	TRBV3-1	-	many
CASSIELLTGHTNTGELFF	TGTGCCAGTAGTATAGAACTGTTGACAGGCCATACGAACACCGGGGAGCTGTTTTTT	19	TRBJ2-2	TRBV19	-	few
CASRPGTGGTDTQYF	TGTGCCAGCAGGCCGGGGACAGGGGGCACAGATACGCAGTATTTT	15	TRBJ2-3	TRBV12-3/TRBV12-4	TRBD1	many
CASREAGISSYEQYF	TGTGCCAGCAGAGAAGCGGGAATCAGCTCCTACGAGCAGTACTTC	15	TRBJ2-7	TRBV2	TRBD2	-
CASSLTGAMYEQYF	TGCGCCAGCAGCTTGACAGGGGCGATGTACGAGCAGTACTTC	14	TRBJ2-7	TRBV5-1	TRBD1	many
CAWSVPRSGAPRYNEQFF	TGTGCCTGGAGTGTACCCCGGTCGGGGGCCCCGAGATACAATGAGCAGTTCTTC	18	TRBJ2-1	TRBV30	-	many
CAWTGGDHQPQHF	TGTGCCTGGACGGGAGGAGATCATCAGCCCCAGCATTTT	13	TRBJ1-5	TRBV30	-	many
CASSSLGIYEQYF	TGTGCCAGCTCATCGCTCGGCATCTACGAGCAGTACTTC	13	TRBJ2-7	TRBV18	-	many
CASSPGAAPSYEQYF	TGTGCCAGCAGTCCCGGGGCAGCTCCCTCCTACGAGCAGTACTTC	15	TRBJ2-7	TRBV28	-	many
CSARSRLAGGYEQYF	TGCAGTGCTAGATCACGACTAGCGGGAGGCTACGAGCAGTACTTC	15	TRBJ2-7	TRBV20-1	TRBD2	-
CASSETDWVPEAFF	TGTGCCAGCAGTGAGACTGACTGGGTCCCTGAAGCTTTCTTT	14	TRBJ1-1	TRBV6-1	-	many
CATSDRQAYTQYF	TGTGCCACCAGTGATCGACAGGCCTATACGCAGTATTTT	13	TRBJ2-3	TRBV24-1	-	few
CASSQVAFSGTNYEQYF	TGTGCCAGCAGCCAAGTTGCCTTCTCCGGGACTAACTACGAGCAGTACTTC	17	TRBJ2-7	TRBV4-2	TRBD2	few
CASRAGGPYEQYF	TGTGCCAGCAGGGCAGGCGGTCCTTACGAGCAGTACTTC	13	TRBJ2-7	TRBV6-1	-	many
CAISDRTDTQYF	TGTGCCATCAGTGACAGGACAGATACGCAGTATTTT	12	TRBJ2-3	TRBV10-3	-	few
CASSSGSGNTEAFF	TGCGCCAGCAGCTCGGGGTCCGGGAACACTGAAGCTTTCTTT	14	TRBJ1-1	TRBV5-1	-	-